The clone carrying this TCR beta chain came up a few times. The data originate from a study of blood T cell repertoires in COVID-19. About the research overall: Samples representing acute and convalescent COVID-19 were sourced from the United States, Italy and Spain.

The method was immunoSEQ multiplex PCR; TCRdb's version includes in-frame clones alone and lacks a portion of them. The sample includes approximately 170,000 clones, more than 75% of them seen just once. The CDR3 has 12 residues. Germline V gene sequence: CDR1 SEHNR, CDR2 FQNEAQ (reference sequence). Sequencing was carried out using PBMCs or T cells enriched from blood (not recorded which). The receptor was isolated from a middle-aged man who had recovered from COVID-19. The chain has TRBV7-9 and TRBJ1-6, with TRBD1 as a possible D gene (5 bases). CDR3 in DNA: TGTGCGACGGGGGTAGGAAATTCACCCCTCCACTTT. Protein product: CATGVGNSPLHF.